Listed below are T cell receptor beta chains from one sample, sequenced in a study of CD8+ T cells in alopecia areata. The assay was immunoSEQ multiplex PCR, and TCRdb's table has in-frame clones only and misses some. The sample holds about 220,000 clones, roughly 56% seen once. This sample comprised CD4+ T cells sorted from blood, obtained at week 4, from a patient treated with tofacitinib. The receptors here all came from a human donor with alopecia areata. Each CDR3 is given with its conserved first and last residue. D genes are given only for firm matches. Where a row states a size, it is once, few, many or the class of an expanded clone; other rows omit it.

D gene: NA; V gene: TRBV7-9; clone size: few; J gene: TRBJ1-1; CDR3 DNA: TGCGCCAGCAGCCTAGTCCGGGGAGCAATTAACACTGAAGCTTTCTTT; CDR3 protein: CASSLVRGAINTEAFF
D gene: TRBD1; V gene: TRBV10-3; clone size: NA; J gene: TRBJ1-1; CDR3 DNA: TGTGCCATCAGCCAGAGACAGGGTGAATCTGAAGCTTTCTTT; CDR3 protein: CAISQRQGESEAFF
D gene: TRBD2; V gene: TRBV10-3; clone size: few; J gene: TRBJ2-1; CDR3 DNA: TGTGCCATCAGTTATAGGACTAGCGGGGACAATGAGCAGTTCTTC; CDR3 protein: CAISYRTSGDNEQFF
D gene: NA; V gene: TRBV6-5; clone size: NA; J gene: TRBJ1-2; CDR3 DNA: TGTGCCAGCAGACAGGGTGCAGGCTACACCTTC; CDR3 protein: CASRQGAGYTF
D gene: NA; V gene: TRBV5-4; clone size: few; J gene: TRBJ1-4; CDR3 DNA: TGTGCCAGCAAGGAGGGAACTAATGAAAAACTGTTTTTT; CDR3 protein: CASKEGTNEKLFF
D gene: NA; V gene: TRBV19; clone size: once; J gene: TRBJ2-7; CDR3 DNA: TGTGCCAGTAGGCTGACACCGAAGGGGAACTACGAGCAGTACTTC; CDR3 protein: CASRLTPKGNYEQYF
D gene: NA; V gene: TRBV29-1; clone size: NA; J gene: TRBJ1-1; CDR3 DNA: TGCAGCGTTGGTGGATCCGGGGTTGGGACTGAAGCTTTCTTT; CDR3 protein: CSVGGSGVGTEAFF
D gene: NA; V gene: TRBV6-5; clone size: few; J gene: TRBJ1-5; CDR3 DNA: TGTGCCAGCAGTTTTGGAGGGGGTCAGCCCCAGCATTTT; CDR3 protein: CASSFGGGQPQHF
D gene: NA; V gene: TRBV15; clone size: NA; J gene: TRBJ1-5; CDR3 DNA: TGTGCCACCAGCCAACGACTACTTAGCAATCAGCCCCAGCATTTT; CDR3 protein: CATSQRLLSNQPQHF
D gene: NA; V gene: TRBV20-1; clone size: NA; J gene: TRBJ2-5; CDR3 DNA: TGCAGTGCTAGCTCGTCGACCCAGTACTTC; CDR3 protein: CSASSSTQYF
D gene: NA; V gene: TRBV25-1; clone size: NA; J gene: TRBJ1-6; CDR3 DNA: TGTGCCAGCAGTTATCTGACACCCGGGTCACCCCTCCACTTT; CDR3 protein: CASSYLTPGSPLHF
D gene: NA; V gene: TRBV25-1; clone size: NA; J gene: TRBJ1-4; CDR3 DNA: TGTGCCAGCAGTGAATCTAAGATTTTGCATGAAAAACTGTTTTTT; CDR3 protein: CASSESKILHEKLFF
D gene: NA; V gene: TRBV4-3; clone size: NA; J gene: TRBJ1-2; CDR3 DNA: TGCGCCAGCAGCCAAGATAGGGGGGAGAACTATGGCTACACCTTC; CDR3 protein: CASSQDRGENYGYTF
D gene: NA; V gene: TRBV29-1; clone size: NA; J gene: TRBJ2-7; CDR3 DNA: TGCAGCGTCGGTCCGGGTCTGCTTTACGAGCAGTACTTC; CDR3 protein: CSVGPGLLYEQYF
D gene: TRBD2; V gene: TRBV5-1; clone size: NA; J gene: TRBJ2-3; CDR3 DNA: TGCGCCAGCAGCTTGAGCAGGGAGGGAACGCAGTATTTT; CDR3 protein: CASSLSREGTQYF
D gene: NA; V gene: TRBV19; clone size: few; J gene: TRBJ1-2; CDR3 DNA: TGTGCCAGTAGGTTGAGCACAGGAAAGAACTATGGCTACACCTTC; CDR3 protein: CASRLSTGKNYGYTF
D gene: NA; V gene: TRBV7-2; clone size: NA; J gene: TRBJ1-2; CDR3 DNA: TGTGCCAGCAGCTCCCCTACTGCTAACTATGGCTACACCTTC; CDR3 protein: CASSSPTANYGYTF
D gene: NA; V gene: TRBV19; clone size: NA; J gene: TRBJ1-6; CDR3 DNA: TGTGCCAGTACCCCTTCGGGGTCCCCCTTGAATTCACCCCTCCACTTT; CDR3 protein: CASTPSGSPLNSPLHF
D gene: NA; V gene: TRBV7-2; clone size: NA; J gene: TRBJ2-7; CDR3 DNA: TGTGCCAGCACGCGGGCCCCCTCCTACGAGCAGTACTTC; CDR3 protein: CASTRAPSYEQYF
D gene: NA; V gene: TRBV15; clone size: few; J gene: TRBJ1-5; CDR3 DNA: TGTGCCACCAGCAGAGTCGCGCAGCCCCAGCATTTT; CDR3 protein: CATSRVAQPQHF
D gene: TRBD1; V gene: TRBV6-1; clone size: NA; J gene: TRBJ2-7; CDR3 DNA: TGTGCCAGCAGATTCACAGGGGACTCCTACGAGCAGTACTTC; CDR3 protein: CASRFTGDSYEQYF
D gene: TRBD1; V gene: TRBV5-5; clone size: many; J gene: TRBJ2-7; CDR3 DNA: TGTGCCAGCAGCTCCGACGTGCGGACAGGACCCCCCGAGCAGTACTTC; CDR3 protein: CASSSDVRTGPPEQYF
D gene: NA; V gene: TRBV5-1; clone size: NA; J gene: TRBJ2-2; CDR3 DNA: TGCGCCAGCAGCTTGGGACTTACAGAACTAACCGGGGAGCTGTTTTTT; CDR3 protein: CASSLGLTELTGELFF
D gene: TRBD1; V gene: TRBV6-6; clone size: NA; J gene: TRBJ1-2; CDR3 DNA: TGTGCATACAGGGGGGACTATGGCTACACCTTC; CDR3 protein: CAYRGDYGYTF
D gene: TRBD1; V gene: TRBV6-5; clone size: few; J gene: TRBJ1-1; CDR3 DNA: TGTGCCAGCAGTTTCAAGGGGGCGGGCGCTGAAGCTTTCTTT; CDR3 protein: CASSFKGAGAEAFF
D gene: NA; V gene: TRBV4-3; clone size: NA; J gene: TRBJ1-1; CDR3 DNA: TGCGCCAGCAGCCAGGCCTTCGGGCGGATGAACACTGAAGCTTTCTTT; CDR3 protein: CASSQAFGRMNTEAFF
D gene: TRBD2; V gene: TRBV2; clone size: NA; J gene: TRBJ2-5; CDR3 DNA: TGTGCCAGCAGTGAAGGAGGAGCGGGGGGCGCTACTTCGGAGACCCAGTACTTC; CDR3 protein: CASSEGGAGGATSETQYF
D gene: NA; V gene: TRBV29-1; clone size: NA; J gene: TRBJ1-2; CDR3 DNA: TGCAGCGTTAAGGCAGGGAATGGCTACACCTTC; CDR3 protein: CSVKAGNGYTF
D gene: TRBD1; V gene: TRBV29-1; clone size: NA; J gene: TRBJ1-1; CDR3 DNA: TGCAGCGCCGTGGACAGGGCGAACACTGAAGCTTTCTTT; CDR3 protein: CSAVDRANTEAFF
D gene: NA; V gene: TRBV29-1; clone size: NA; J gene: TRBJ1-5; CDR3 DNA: TGCAGCGTTAAAGACAGTAGCAATCAGCCCCAGCATTTT; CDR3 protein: CSVKDSSNQPQHF
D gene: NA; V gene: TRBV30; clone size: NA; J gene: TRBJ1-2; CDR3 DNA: TGTGCCTGGAGGAACCGGGACCAAAACTATGGCTACACCTTC; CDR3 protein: CAWRNRDQNYGYTF
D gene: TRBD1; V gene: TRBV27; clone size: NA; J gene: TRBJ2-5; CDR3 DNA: TGTGCCAGCAGTCCGGAACGGGACAGGGGAGGAGAGACCCAGTACTTC; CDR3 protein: CASSPERDRGGETQYF
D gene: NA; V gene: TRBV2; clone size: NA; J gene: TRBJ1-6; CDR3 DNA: TGTGCCAGCAGTCTTAAGACTCGTAATTCACCCCTCCACTTT; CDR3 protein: CASSLKTRNSPLHF
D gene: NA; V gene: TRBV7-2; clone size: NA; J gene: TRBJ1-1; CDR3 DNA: TGTGCCAGCAGCTTAAGGATAACGAACACTGAAGCTTTCTTT; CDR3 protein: CASSLRITNTEAFF
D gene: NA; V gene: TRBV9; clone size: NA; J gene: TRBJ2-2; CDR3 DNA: TGTGCCAGCAGCGACAGGGTAACCGGGGAGCTGTTTTTT; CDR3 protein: CASSDRVTGELFF
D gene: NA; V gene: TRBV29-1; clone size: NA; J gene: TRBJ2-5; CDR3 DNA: TGCAGCGTTGGGGGGTACGGAGAGACCCAGTACTTC; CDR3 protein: CSVGGYGETQYF
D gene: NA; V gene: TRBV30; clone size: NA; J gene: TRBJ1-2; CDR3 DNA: TGTGCCTGGACCGGAGGCTATGGCTACACCTTC; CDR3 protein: CAWTGGYGYTF
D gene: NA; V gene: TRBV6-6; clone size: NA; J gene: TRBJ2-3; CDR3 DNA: TGTGCCAGCAGTTACGCGGGTCCCACAGATACGCAGTATTTT; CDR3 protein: CASSYAGPTDTQYF
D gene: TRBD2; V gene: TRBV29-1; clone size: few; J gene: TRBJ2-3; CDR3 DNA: TGCAGCGTGGCCGAAAGCGGGGGGAGGGATACGCAGTATTTT; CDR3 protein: CSVAESGGRDTQYF
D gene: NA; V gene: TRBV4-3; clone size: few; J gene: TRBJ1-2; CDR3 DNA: TGCGCCAGCAGCCAAGAGTCTCGGGGTTATGGCTACACCTTC; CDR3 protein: CASSQESRGYGYTF
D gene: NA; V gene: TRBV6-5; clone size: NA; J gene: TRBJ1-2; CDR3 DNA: TGTGCCGTCTCAGACAGTAACTATGGCTACACCTTC; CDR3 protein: CAVSDSNYGYTF
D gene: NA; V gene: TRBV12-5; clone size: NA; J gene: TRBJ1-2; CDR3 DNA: TGTGCTAGTGGTTTGGGGTACAGCTATGGCTACACCTTC; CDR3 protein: CASGLGYSYGYTF
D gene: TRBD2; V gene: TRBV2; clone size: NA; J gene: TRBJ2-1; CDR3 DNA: TGTGCCAGCAGGAGGACTAGTTCGACCCTTAATGAGCAGTTCTTC; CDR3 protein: CASRRTSSTLNEQFF
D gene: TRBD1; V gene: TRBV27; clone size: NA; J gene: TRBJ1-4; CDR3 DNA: TGTGCCAGCAGCCGTAGAAGCGGATACGGGACAGGGCGGGGGAGCTTTAATGAAAAACTGTTTTTT; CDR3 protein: CASSRRSGYGTGRGSFNEKLFF
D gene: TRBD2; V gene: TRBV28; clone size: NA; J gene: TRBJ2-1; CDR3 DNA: TGTGCCAGCATTCTAGCGGGGAACAATGAGCAGTTCTTC; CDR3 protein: CASILAGNNEQFF
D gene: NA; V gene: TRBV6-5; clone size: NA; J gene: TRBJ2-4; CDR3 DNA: TGTGCCAGCAGTACCCGGGCCTTAGCCAAAAACATTCAGTACTTC; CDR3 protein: CASSTRALAKNIQYF
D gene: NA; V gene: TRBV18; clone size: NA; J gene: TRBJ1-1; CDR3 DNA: TGTGCCAGCTCACCGAACAGGGTCGGTGAAGCTTTCTTT; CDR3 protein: CASSPNRVGEAFF
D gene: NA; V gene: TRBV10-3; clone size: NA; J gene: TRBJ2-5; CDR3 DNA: TGTGCCATCAGTGACGCGGAGACCCAGTACTTC; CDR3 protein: CAISDAETQYF
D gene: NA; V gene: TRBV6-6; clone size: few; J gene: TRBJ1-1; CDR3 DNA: TGTGCCATCAGTGAGGCGAGCACTGAAGCTTTCTTT; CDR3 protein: CAISEASTEAFF
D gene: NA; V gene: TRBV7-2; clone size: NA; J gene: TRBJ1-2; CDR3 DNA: TGTGCCAGCAGCATCACCTGGGCTGGGGATGGCTACACCTTC; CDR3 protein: CASSITWAGDGYTF
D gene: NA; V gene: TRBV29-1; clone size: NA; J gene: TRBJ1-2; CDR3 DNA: TGCAGCGATTACACCCGGGACCCTAACTATGGCTACACCTTC; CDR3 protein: CSDYTRDPNYGYTF
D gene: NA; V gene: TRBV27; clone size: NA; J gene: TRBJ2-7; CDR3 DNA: TGTGCCAGCAGTTTCACTCAGGATCCGGGACAAAAGACCTACGAGCAGTACTTC; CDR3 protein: CASSFTQDPGQKTYEQYF
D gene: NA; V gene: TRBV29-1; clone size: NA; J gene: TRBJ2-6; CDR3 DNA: TGCAGCGTTGAAGGTGGGGGGACTGGGGCCAACGTCCTGACTTTC; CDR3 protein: CSVEGGGTGANVLTF
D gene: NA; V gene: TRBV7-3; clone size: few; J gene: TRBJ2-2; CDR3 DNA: TGTGCCAGCAGCCCCTCCGGGGGAAGGGGGGAGCTGTTTTTT; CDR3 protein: CASSPSGGRGELFF